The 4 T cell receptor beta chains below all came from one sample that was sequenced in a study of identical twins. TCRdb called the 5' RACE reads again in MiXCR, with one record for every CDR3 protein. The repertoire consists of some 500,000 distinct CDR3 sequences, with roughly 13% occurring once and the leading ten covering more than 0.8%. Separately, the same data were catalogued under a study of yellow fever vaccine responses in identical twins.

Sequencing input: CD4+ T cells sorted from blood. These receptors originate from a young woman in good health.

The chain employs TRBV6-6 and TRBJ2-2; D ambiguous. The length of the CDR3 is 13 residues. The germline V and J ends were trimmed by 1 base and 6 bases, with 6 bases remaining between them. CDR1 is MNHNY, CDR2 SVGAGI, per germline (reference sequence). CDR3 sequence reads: CASSYFASGELFF. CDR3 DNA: TGTGCCAGCAGTTACTTCGCATCCGGGGAGCTGTTTTTT.

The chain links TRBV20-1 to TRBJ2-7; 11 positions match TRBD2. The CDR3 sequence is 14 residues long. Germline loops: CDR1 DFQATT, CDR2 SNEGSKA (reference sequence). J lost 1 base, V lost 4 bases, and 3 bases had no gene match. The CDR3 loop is CSATGLADSYEQYF. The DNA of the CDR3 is TGCAGTGCTACGGGACTAGCGGATTCCTACGAGCAGTACTTC.

The CDR3, as DNA: TGTGCCAGCAGATCTGGATATCAGCCCCAGCATTTT. This encodes CASRSGYQPQHF. The genes are TRBV28 and TRBJ1-5, with D uncertain. Germline loops: CDR1 MDHEN, CDR2 SYDVKM. The ends were cut back, 6 bases at V and 5 bases at J, with 8 bases in the middle. The CDR3 covers 12 residues.

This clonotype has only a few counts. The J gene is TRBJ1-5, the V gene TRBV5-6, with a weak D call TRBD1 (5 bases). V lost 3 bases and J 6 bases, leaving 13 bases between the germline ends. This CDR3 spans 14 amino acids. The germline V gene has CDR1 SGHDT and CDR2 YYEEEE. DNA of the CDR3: TGTGCCAGCAGCTCAACGCCGGGGGGTCAGCCCCAGCATTTT. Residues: CASSSTPGGQPQHF.